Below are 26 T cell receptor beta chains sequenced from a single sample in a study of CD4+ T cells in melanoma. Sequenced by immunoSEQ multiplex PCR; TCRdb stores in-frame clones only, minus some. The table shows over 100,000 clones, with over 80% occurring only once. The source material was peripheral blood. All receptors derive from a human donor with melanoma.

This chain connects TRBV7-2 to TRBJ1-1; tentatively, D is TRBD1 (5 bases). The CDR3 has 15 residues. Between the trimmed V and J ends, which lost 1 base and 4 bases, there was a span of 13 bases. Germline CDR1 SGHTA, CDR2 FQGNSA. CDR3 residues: CASSLVARGTTEAFF. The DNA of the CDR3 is TGTGCCAGCAGCTTAGTCGCCCGGGGGACCACTGAAGCTTTCTTT.

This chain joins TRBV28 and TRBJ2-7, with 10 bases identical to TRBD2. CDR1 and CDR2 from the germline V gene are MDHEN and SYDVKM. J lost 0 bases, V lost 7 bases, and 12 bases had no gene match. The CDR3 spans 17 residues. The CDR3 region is CASKTPGLAVSSYEQYF. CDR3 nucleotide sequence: TGTGCCAGCAAAACTCCCGGACTAGCGGTCAGCTCCTACGAGCAGTACTTC.

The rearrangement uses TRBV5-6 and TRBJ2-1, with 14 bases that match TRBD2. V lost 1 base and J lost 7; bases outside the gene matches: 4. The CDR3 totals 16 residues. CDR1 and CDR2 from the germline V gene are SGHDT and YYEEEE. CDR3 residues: CASSLLGTSGRNEQFF. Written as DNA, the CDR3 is TGTGCCAGCAGCTTGTTAGGGACTAGCGGGAGAAATGAGCAGTTCTTC.

The CDR3 loop reads CASSSLPTRGNQPQHF. The CDR3 DNA is TGTGCCAGCAGTTCCCTCCCTACTCGGGGCAATCAGCCCCAGCATTTT. This chain connects TRBV27 to TRBJ1-5; D not certain. V dropped 4 bases and J dropped 2 bases, with 15 bases sitting between them. CDR1 is MNHEY, CDR2 SMNVEV, per germline (reference sequence). The CDR3 totals 16 residues.

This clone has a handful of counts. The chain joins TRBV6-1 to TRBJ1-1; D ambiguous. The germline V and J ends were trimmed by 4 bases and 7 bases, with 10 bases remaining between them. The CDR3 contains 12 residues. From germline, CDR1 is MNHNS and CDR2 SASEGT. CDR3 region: CASSVEGDEAFF. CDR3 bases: TGTGCCAGCAGTGTTGAGGGAGATGAAGCTTTCTTT.

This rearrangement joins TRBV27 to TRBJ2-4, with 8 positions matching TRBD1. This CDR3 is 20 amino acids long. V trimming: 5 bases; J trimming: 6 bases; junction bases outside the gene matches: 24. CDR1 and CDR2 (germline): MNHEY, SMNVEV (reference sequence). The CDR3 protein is CASSRGPDLGQGGKGNIQYF. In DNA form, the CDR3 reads TGTGCCAGCAGTAGGGGACCCGACCTTGGACAGGGAGGTAAGGGAAACATTCAGTACTTC.

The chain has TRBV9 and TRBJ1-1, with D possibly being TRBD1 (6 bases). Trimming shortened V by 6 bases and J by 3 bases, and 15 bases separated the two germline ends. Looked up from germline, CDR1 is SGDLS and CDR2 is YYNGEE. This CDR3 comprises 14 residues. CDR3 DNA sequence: TGTGCCAGCAACAGGGAAGGACCGGACACTGAAGCTTTCTTT. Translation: CASNREGPDTEAFF.

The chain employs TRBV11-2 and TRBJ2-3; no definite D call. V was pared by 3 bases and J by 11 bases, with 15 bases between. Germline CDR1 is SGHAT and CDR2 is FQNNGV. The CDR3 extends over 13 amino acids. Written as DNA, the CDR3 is TGTGCCAGCAGCTTCAAAGAGAGGATCGAGCAGTATTTT. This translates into CASSFKERIEQYF.

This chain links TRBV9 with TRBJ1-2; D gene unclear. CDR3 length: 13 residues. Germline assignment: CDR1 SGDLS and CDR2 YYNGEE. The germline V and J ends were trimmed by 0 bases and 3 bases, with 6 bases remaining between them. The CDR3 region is CASSVGGYYGYTF. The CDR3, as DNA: TGTGCCAGCAGCGTAGGCGGTTACTATGGCTACACCTTC.

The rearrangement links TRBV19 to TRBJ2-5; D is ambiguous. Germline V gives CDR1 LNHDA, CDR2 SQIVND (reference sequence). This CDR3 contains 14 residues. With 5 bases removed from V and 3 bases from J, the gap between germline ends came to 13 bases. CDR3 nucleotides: TGTGCCAGTAGTGCCTTCTGGAGAAAAGAGACCCAGTACTTC. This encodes CASSAFWRKETQYF. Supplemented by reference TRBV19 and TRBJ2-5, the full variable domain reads DGGITQSPKYLFRKEGQNVTLSCEQNLNHDAMYWYRQDPGQGLRLIYYSQIVNDFQKGDIAEGYSVSREKKESFPLTVTSAQKNPTAFYLCASSAFWRKETQYFGPGTRLLVL.

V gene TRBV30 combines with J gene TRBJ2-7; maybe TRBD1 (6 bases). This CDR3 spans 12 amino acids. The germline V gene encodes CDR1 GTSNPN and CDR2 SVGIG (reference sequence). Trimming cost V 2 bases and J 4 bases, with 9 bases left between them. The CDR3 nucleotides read TGTGCCTGGAGTTTACAGGGATACGAGCAGTACTTC. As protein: CAWSLQGYEQYF.

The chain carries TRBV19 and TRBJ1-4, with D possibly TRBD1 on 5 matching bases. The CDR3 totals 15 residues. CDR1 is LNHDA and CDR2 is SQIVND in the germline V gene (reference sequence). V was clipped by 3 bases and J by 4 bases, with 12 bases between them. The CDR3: CASSIAGTRNEKLFF. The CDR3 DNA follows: TGTGCCAGTAGTATTGCCGGGACCCGTAATGAAAAACTGTTTTTT. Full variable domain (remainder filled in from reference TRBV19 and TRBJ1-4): DGGITQSPKYLFRKEGQNVTLSCEQNLNHDAMYWYRQDPGQGLRLIYYSQIVNDFQKGDIAEGYSVSREKKESFPLTVTSAQKNPTAFYLCASSIAGTRNEKLFFGSGTQLSVL.

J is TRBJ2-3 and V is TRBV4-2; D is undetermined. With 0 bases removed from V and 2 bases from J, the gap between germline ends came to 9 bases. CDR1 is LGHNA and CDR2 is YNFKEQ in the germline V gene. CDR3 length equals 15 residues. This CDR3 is CASSQDNSYTDTQYF. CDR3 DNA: TGTGCCAGCAGCCAAGACAATAGCTACACAGATACGCAGTATTTT.

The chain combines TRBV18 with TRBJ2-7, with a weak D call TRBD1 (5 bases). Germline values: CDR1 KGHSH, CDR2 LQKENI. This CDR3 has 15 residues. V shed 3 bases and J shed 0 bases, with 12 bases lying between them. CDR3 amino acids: CASSPTETLSYEQYF. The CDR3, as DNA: TGTGCCAGCTCACCGACAGAAACCCTCTCCTACGAGCAGTACTTC.

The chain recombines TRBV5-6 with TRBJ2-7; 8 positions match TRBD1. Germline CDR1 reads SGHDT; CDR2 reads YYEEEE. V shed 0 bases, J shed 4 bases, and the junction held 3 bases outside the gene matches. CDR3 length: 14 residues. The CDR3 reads CASSLVHRGYEQYF. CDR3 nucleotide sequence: TGTGCCAGCAGCTTGGTGCACAGGGGGTACGAGCAGTACTTC.

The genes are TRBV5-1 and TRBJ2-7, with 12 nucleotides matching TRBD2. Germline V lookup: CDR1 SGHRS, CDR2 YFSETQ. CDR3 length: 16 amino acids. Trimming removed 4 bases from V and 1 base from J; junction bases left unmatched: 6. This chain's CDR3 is CASSLWGTSGSYEQYF. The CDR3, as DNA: TGCGCCAGCAGCCTCTGGGGGACTAGCGGGTCCTACGAGCAGTACTTC.

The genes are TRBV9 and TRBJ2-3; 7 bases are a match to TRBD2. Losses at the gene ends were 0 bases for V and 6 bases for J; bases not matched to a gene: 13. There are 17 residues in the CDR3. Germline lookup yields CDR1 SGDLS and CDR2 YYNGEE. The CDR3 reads CASSVEAWEAGRDTQYF. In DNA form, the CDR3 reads TGTGCCAGCAGCGTAGAAGCCTGGGAAGCGGGGAGGGATACGCAGTATTTT.

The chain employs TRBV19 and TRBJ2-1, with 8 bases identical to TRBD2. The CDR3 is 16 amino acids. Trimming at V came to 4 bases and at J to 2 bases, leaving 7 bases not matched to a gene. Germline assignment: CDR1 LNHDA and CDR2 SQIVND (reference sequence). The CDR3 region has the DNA TGTGCCAGTAGTAGGTTAGCGGGGCCTCCCTACAATGAGCAGTTCTTC. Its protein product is CASSRLAGPPYNEQFF.

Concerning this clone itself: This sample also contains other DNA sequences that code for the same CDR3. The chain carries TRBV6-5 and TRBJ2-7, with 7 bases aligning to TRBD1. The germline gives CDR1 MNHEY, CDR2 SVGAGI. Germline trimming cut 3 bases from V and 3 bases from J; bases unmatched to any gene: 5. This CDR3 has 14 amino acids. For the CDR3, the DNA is TGTGCCAGCAGTTATTCCCGGGACAGCTACGAGCAGTACTTC. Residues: CASSYSRDSYEQYF.

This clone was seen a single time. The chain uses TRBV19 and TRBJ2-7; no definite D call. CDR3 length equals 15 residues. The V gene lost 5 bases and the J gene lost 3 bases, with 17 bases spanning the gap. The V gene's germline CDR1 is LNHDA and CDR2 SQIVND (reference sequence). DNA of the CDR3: TGTGCCAGTAGTTACAAGGACGGCCGCTTCTACGAGCAGTACTTC. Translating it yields CASSYKDGRFYEQYF. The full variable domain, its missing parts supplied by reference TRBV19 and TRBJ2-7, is DGGITQSPKYLFRKEGQNVTLSCEQNLNHDAMYWYRQDPGQGLRLIYYSQIVNDFQKGDIAEGYSVSREKKESFPLTVTSAQKNPTAFYLCASSYKDGRFYEQYFGPGTRLTVT.

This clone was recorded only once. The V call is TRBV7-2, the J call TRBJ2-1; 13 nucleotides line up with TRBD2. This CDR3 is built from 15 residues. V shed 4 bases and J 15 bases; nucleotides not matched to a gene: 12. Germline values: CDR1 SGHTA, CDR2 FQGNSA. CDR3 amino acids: CASSSRLAGGASWFF. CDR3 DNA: TGTGCCAGCAGCTCGAGACTAGCGGGAGGTGCCTCGTGGTTCTTC.

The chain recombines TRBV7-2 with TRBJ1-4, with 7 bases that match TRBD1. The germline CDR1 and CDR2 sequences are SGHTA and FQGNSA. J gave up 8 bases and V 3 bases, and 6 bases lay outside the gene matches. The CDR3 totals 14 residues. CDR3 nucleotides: TGTGCCAGCAGCTTGACAGGGAACGAAGAAAAACTGTTTTTT. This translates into CASSLTGNEEKLFF. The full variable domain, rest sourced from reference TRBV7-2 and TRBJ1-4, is GAGVSQSPSNKVTEKGKDVELRCDPISGHTALYWYRQSLGQGLEFLIYFQGNSAPDKSGLPSDRFSAERTGGSVSTLTIQRTQQEDSAVYLCASSLTGNEEKLFFGSGTQLSVL.

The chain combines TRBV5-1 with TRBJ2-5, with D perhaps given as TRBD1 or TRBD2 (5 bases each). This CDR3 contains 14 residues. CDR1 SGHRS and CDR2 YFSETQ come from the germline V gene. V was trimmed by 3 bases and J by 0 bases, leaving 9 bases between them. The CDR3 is CASSYGTHQETQYF. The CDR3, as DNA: TGCGCCAGCAGCTACGGGACGCACCAAGAGACCCAGTACTTC.

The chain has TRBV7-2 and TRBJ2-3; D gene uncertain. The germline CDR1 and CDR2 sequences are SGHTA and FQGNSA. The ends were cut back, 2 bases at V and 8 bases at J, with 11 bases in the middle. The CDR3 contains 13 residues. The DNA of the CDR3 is TGTGCCAGCAGCTTAAATGTAGTCGGTACGCAGTATTTT. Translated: CASSLNVVGTQYF. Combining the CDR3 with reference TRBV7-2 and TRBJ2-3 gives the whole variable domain GAGVSQSPSNKVTEKGKDVELRCDPISGHTALYWYRQSLGQGLEFLIYFQGNSAPDKSGLPSDRFSAERTGGSVSTLTIQRTQQEDSAVYLCASSLNVVGTQYFGPGTRLTVL.

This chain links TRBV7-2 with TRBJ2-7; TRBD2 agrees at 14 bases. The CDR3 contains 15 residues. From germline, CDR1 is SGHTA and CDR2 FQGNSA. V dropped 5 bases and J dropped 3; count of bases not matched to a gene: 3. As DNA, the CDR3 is TGTGCCAGCAGCCTCGGGACTAGCGGGAGCTACGAGCAGTACTTC. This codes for CASSLGTSGSYEQYF.

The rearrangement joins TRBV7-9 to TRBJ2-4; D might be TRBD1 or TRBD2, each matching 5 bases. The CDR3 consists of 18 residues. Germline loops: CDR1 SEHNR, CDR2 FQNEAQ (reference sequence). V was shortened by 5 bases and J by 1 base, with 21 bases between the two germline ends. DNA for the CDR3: TGTGCCAGCAGCCCTGGGTATCTCAGGGAGTTTGCCAAAAACATTCAGTACTTC. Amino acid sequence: CASSPGYLREFAKNIQYF. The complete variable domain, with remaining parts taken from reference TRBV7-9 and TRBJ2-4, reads DTGVSQNPRHKITKRGQNVTFRCDPISEHNRLYWYRQTLGQGPEFLTYFQNEAQLEKSRLLSDRFSAERPKGSFSTLEIQRTEQGDSAMYLCASSPGYLREFAKNIQYFGAGTRLSVL.